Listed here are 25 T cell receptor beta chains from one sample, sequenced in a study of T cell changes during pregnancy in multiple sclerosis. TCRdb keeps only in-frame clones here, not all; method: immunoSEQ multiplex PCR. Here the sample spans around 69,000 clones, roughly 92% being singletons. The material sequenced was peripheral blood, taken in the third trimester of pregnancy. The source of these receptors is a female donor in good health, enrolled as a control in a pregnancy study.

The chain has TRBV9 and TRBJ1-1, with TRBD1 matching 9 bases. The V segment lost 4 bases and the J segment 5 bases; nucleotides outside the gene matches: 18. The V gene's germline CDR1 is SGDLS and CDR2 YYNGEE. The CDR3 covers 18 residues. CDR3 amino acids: CASSTHRDRASRGTEAFF. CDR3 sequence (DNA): TGTGCCAGCAGCACCCACCGGGACAGGGCGTCTCGGGGGACTGAAGCTTTCTTT. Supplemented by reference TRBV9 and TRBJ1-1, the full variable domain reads DSGVTQTPKHLITATGQRVTLRCSPRSGDLSVYWYQQSLDQGLQFLIQYYNGEERAKGNILERFSAQQFPDLHSELNLSSLELGDSALYFCASSTHRDRASRGTEAFFGQGTRLTVV.

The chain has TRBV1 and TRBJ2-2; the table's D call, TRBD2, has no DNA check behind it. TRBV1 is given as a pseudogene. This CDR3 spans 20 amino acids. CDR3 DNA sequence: TGCACCAGCAGCCAATTCGGGGGACTAGCGGGGGACCCAAACACCGGGGAGCTGTTTTTT. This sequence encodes CTSSQFGGLAGDPNTGELFF.

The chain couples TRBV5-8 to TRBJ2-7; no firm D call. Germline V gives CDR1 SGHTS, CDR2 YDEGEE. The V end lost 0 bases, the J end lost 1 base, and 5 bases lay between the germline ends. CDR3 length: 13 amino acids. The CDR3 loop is CASSLASSYEQYF. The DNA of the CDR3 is TGTGCCAGCAGCTTGGCCAGTTCCTACGAGCAGTACTTC.

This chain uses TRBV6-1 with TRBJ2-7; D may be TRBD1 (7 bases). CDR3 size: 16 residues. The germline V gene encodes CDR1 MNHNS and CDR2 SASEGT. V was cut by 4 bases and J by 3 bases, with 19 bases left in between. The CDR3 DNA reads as TGTGCCAGCAGTGGCGGGACTCCAGGGGGTTACTACGAGCAGTACTTC. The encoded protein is CASSGGTPGGYYEQYF.

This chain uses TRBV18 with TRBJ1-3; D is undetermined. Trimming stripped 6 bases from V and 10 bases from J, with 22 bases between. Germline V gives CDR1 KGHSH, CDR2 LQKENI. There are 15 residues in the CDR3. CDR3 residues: CASSPPEGGMETIYF. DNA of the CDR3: TGTGCCAGCTCCCCCCCCGAAGGAGGCATGGAGACCATATATTTT.

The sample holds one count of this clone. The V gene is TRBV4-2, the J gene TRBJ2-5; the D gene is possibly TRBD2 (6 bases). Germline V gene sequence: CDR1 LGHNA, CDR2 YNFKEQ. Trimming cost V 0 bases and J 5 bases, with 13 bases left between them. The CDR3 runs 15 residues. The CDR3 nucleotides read TGTGCCAGCAGCCAAGAGTTTGGCGGGGCCGAGACCCAGTACTTC. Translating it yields CASSQEFGGAETQYF.

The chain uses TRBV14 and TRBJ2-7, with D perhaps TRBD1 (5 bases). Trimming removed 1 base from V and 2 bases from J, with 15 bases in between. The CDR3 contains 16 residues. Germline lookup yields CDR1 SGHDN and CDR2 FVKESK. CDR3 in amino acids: CASSQGHLRGTYEQYF. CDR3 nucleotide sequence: TGTGCCAGCAGCCAAGGCCACCTAAGGGGTACCTACGAGCAGTACTTC.

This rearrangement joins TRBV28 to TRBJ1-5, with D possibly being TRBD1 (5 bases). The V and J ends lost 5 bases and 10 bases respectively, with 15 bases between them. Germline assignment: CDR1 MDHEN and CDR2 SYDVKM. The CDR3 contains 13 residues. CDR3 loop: CASSLVQGLPQHF. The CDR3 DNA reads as TGTGCCAGCAGTCTAGTCCAGGGCCTTCCCCAGCATTTT. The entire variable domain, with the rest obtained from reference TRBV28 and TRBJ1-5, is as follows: DVKVTQSSRYLVKRTGEKVFLECVQDMDHENMFWYRQDPGLGLRLIYFSYDVKMKEKGDIPEGYSVSREKKERFSLILESASTNQTSMYLCASSLVQGLPQHFGDGTRLSIL.

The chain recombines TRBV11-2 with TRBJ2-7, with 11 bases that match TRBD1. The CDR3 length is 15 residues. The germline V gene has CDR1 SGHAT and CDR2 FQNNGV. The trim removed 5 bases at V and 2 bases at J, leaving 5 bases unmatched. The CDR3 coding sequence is TGTGCCAGCAGCCACGGGACAGGGGGGGCCTACGAGCAGTACTTC. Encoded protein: CASSHGTGGAYEQYF.

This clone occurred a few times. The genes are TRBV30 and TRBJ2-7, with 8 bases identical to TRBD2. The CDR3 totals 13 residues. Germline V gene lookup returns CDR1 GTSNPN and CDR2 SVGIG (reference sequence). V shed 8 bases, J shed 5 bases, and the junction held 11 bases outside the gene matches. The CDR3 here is CARAGDALHEQYF. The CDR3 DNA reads TGTGCCAGAGCGGGGGATGCACTCCACGAGCAGTACTTC.

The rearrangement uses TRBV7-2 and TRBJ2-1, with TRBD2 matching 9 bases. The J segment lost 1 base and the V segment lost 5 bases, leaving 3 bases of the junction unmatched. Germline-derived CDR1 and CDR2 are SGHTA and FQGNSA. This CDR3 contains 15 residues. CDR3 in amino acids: CASSPSGNSYNEQFF. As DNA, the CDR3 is TGTGCCAGCAGCCCTAGCGGGAATTCCTACAATGAGCAGTTCTTC.

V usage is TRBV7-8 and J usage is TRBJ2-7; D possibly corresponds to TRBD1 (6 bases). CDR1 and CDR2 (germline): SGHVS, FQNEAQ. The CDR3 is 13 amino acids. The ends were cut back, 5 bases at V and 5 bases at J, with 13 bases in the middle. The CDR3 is CASSTDRRNEQYF. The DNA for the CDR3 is TGTGCCAGCAGCACCGACAGGAGGAACGAGCAGTACTTC.

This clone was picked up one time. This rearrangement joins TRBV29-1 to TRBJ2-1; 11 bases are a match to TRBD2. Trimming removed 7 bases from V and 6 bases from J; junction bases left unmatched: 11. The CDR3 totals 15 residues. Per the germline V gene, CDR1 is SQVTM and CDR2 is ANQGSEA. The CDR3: CSGRSLAGEPNEQFF. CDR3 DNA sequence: TGCAGCGGCCGTTCACTAGCGGGAGAGCCCAATGAGCAGTTCTTC.

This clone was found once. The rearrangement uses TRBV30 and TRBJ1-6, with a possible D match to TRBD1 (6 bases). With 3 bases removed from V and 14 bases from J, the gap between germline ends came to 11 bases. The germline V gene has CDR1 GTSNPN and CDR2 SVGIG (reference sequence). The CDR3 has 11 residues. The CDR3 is CAWSAQGSLHF. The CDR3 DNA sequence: TGTGCCTGGAGCGCTCAGGGGTCCCTCCACTTT.

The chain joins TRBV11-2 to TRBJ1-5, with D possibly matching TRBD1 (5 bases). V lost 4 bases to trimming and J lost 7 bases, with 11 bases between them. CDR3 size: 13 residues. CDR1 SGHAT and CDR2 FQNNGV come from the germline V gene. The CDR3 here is CASSSRDFQPQHF. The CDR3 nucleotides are TGTGCCAGCAGCTCCAGGGATTTCCAGCCCCAGCATTTT.

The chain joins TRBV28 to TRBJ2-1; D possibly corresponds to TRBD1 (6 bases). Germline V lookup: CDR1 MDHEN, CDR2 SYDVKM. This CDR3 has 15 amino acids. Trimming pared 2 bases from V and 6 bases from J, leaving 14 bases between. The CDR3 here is CASSLDEGGPNEQFF. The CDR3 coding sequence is TGTGCCAGCAGTTTAGACGAAGGGGGTCCCAATGAGCAGTTCTTC.

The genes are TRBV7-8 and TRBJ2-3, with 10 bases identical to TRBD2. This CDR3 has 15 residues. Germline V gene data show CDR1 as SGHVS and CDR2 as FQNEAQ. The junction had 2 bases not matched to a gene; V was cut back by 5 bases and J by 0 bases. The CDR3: CASSQTSGSTDTQYF. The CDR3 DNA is TGTGCCAGCAGCCAGACTAGCGGGAGCACAGATACGCAGTATTTT.

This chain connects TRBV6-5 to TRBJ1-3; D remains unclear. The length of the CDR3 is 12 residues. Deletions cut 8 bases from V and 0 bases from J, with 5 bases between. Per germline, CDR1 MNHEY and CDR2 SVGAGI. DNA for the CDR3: TGTGCCAGCGTTAGCTCTGGAAACACCATATATTTT. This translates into CASVSSGNTIYF.

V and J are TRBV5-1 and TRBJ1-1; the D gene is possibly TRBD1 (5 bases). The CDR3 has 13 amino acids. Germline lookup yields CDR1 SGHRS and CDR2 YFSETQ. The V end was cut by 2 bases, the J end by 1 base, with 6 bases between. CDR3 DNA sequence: TGCGCCAGCAGCTTTGGACAGAACACTGAAGCTTTCTTT. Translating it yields CASSFGQNTEAFF.

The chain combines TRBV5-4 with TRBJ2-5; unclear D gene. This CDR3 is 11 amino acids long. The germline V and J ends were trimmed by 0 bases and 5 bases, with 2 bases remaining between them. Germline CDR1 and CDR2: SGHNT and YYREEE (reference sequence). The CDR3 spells CASSLAETQYF. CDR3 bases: TGTGCCAGCAGCTTGGCGGAGACCCAGTACTTC.

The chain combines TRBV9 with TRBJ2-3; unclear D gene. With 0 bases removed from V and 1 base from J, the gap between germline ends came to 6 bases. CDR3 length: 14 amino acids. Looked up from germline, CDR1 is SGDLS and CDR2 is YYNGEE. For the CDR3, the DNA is TGTGCCAGCAGCGTAGGAGTGGGCACAGATACGCAGTATTTT. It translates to CASSVGVGTDTQYF. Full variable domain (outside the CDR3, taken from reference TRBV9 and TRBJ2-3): DSGVTQTPKHLITATGQRVTLRCSPRSGDLSVYWYQQSLDQGLQFLIQYYNGEERAKGNILERFSAQQFPDLHSELNLSSLELGDSALYFCASSVGVGTDTQYFGPGTRLTVL.

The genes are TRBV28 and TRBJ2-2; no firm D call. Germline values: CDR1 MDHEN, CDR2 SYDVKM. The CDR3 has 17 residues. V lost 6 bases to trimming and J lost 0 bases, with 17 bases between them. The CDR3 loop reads CASSYPTARANTGELFF. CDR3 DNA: TGTGCCAGCAGCTACCCAACTGCCCGCGCGAACACCGGGGAGCTGTTTTTT.

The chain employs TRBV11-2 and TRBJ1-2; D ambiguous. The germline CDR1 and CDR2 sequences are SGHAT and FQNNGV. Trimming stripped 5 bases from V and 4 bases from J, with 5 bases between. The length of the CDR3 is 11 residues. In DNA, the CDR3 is TGTGCCAGCAGCCGCGGCTATGGCTACACCTTC. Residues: CASSRGYGYTF.

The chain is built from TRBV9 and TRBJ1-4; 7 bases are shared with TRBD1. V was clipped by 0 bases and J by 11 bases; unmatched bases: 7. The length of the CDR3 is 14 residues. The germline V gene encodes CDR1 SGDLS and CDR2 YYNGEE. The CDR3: CASSVGGQSEKLFF. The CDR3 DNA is TGTGCCAGCAGCGTAGGGGGACAGTCAGAGAAACTGTTTTTT.

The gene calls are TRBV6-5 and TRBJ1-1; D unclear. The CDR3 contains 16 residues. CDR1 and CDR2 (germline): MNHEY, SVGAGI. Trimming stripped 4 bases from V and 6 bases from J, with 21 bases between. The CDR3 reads CASSSDYREGKAEAFF. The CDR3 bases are TGTGCCAGCAGTTCAGACTACAGAGAGGGTAAAGCTGAAGCTTTCTTT.